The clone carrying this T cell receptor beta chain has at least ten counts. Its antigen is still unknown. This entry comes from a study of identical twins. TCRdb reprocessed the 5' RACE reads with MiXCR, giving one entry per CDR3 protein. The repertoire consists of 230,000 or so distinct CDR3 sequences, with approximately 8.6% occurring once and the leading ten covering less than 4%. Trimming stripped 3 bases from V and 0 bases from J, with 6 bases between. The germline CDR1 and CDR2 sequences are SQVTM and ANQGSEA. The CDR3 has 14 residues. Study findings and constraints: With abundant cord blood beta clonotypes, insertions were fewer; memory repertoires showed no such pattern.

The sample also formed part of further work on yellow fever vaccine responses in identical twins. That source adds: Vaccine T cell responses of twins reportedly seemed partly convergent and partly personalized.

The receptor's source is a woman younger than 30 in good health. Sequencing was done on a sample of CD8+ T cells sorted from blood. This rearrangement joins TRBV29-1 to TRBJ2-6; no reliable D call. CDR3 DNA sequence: TGCAGCGTTGATTTTGGCTCTGGGGCCAACGTCCTGACTTTC. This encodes CSVDFGSGANVLTF.